This TCR beta chain was identified during a study of blood T cell repertoires in COVID-19. In the authors' methods: Amplification with reference gene primers provided the estimates of nucleated cell counts. Profiled with immunoSEQ multiplex PCR; TCRdb holds only in-frame clones, not every one. The D gene and trimming were derived from the DNA, and the V and J assignments and clone size from that table. The sample consists of approximately 220,000 clones, around 83% of them appearing once. With 0 bases removed from V and 1 base from J, the gap between germline ends came to 9 bases. CDR1 is SGHAT, CDR2 FQNNGV, per germline. CDR3 length equals 15 residues.

The receptor was isolated from a woman aged 45-65 years with acute or convalescent COVID-19. The specimen was peripheral blood. The chain links TRBV11-2 to TRBJ2-5; possibly TRBD2 for D (6 bases). The CDR3 is CASSLDYGGQETQYF. CDR3 nucleotide sequence: TGTGCCAGCAGCTTAGATTACGGGGGCCAAGAGACCCAGTACTTC. The variable domain in full, with the rest retrieved from reference TRBV11-2 and TRBJ2-5, is EAGVAQSPRYKIIEKRQSVAFWCNPISGHATLYWYQQILGQGPKLLIQFQNNGVVDDSQLPKDRFSAERLKGVDSTLKIQPAKLEDSAVYLCASSLDYGGQETQYFGPGTRLLVL.